This T cell receptor (beta chain) derives from a study of early T cells in non-severe SARS-CoV-2 infection. Attached unique molecular identifiers marked individual cDNA molecules. TCRdb fed the 5' RACE reads into MiXCR, producing one record per CDR3 protein. Here the sample spans 65,000 to 75,000 distinct CDR3 sequences, roughly 4.6% being singletons. Germline-derived CDR1 and CDR2 are SGHNT and YENEEA. The CDR3 runs 13 residues. Trimming shortened V by 1 base and J by 3 bases, and 5 bases separated the two germline ends. The V gene is TRBV11-3, the J gene TRBJ2-3, with D unresolved. Material: whole blood, obtained at baseline. This clonotype originated in an adult who was a healthcare worker with PCR-confirmed SARS-CoV-2 infection or an uninfected control (not recorded which). The donor label of this sample is uncertain. As DNA, the CDR3 is TGTGCCAGCAGCTTAGGACTTACAGATACGCAGTATTTT. Its translation: CASSLGLTDTQYF.